This is a list of T cell receptor beta chains from one sample in a study of post-analysis software for immune sequencing data. A single record per CDR3 protein comes from TCRdb applying MiXCR to the PCR reads. This sample yields approximately 250,000 distinct CDR3 sequences, of which 36% are seen a single time; around 4.7% belongs to the top ten. Material: blood. The receptors derive from a girl aged 10-17 years with multiple sclerosis. The CDR3 runs from the conserved cysteine through the conserved F or W.

TRBV7-6	TRBJ2-1	17	CASSLAGGRASYNEQFF
TRBV12-3/TRBV12-4	TRBJ2-3	12	CASSLTSGAQYF
TRBV30	TRBJ1-1	17	CAWTRTGPSPRLAEAFF
TRBV4-2	TRBJ2-4	16	CASSQPSGVAKNIQYF
TRBV18	TRBJ1-5	15	CASSAGDVSNQPQHF
TRBV19	TRBJ1-2	14	CASSMWQPNYGYTF
TRBV10-3	TRBJ2-1	15	CAISGRPSSYNEQFF
TRBV5-1	TRBJ1-4	15	CASSLYGHVNEKLFF
TRBV6-6	TRBJ2-5	16	CATLRGAGAVWETQYF
TRBV27	TRBJ1-6	15	CASAGGTVDNSPLHF
TRBV5-1	TRBJ1-1	15	CASSLALGTAAEAFF
TRBV13	TRBJ2-5	15	CASSSEQRREKTQYF
TRBV4-1	TRBJ1-1	16	CASSQGQGAGNTEAFF
TRBV24-1	TRBJ2-5	14	CATSDFDGAETQYF
TRBV3-1	TRBJ2-1	13	CASSQEGGNEQFF
TRBV7-9	TRBJ1-4	15	CASSLDRGQSEKLFF
TRBV20-1	TRBJ1-2	12	CSAESGIYGYTF
TRBV20-1	TRBJ2-6	15	CSARHRGSGANVLTF
TRBV7-2	TRBJ1-2	14	CASSLVIASKGYTF
TRBV29-1	TRBJ2-5	12	CSVRGDQETQYF
TRBV30	TRBJ1-4	14	CAWSLLGTNEKLFF
TRBV6-1	TRBJ2-2	17	CASRPSSAGVGTGELFF
TRBV5-1	TRBJ1-1	12	CASSLVGVEAFF
TRBV30	TRBJ2-2	15	CAWSPGLAGAGELFF
TRBV10-1	TRBJ2-1	15	CASSPWGAKNNEQFF
TRBV20-1	TRBJ2-7	10	CSAKDYEQYF
TRBV20-1	TRBJ1-2	13	CSAPGQENYGCTF
TRBV12-3/TRBV12-4	TRBJ1-1	14	CASSLLGTNTEAFF
TRBV4-1	TRBJ2-1	14	CASSQDTVLNEQFF
TRBV11-2	TRBJ2-1	14	CASSPGGNPNEQFF
TRBV6-6	TRBJ1-6	15	CASRRDVSLNSPLHF
TRBV5-6	TRBJ2-7	13	CASSFITGYEQYF
TRBV5-4	TRBJ2-5	13	CASSRYGTRGQYF
TRBV27	TRBJ2-3	14	CASSLNLVADTQYF
TRBV27	TRBJ1-2	12	CASRRGGYGYTF
TRBV10-2	TRBJ1-2	13	CASSGVTQGGYTF
TRBV5-1	TRBJ2-7	15	CASSFRDGSSYEQYF
TRBV18	TRBJ1-5	14	CASSLGTGDQPQHF
TRBV28	TRBJ1-2	15	CASSLSRRHGDGYTF